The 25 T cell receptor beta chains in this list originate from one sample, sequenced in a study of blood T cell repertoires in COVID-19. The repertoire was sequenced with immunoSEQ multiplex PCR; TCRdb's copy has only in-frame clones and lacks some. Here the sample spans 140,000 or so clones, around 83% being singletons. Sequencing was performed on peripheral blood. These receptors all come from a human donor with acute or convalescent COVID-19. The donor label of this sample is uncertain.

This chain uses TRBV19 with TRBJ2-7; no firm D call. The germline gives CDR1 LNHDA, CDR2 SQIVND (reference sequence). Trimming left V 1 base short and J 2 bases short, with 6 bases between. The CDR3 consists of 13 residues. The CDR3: CASSIALTYEQYF. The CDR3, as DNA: TGTGCCAGTAGTATAGCCCTTACCTACGAGCAGTACTTC. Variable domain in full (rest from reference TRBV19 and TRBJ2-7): DGGITQSPKYLFRKEGQNVTLSCEQNLNHDAMYWYRQDPGQGLRLIYYSQIVNDFQKGDIAEGYSVSREKKESFPLTVTSAQKNPTAFYLCASSIALTYEQYFGPGTRLTVT.

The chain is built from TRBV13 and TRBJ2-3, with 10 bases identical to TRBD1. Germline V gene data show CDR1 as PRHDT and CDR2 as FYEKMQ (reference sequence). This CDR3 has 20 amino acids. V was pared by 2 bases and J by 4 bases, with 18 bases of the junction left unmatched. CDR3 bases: TGTGCCAGCAGCTTAATTCGGGACAGGGGCCGCGGGGAGGTCCCAGATACGCAGTATTTT. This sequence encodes CASSLIRDRGRGEVPDTQYF.

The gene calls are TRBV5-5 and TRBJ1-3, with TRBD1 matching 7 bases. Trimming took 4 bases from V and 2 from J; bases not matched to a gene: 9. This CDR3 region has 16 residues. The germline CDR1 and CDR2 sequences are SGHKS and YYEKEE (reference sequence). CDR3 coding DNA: TGTGCCAGCAGCGGAGGGGGCACTAGGGCTGGAAACACCATATATTTT. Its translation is CASSGGGTRAGNTIYF.

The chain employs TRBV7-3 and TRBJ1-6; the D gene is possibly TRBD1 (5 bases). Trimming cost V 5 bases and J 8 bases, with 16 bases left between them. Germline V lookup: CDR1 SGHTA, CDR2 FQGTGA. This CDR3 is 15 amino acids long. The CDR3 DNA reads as TGTGCCAGCAGCGAGCAGGGCGGTTGGGATTCACCCCTCCACTTT. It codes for CASSEQGGWDSPLHF.

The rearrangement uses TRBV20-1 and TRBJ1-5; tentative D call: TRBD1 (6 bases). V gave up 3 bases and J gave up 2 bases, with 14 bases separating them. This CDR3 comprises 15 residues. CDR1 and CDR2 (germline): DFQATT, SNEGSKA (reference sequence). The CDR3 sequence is CSASRGHGGNQPQHF. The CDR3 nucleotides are TGCAGTGCTAGTAGGGGACACGGAGGCAATCAGCCCCAGCATTTT.

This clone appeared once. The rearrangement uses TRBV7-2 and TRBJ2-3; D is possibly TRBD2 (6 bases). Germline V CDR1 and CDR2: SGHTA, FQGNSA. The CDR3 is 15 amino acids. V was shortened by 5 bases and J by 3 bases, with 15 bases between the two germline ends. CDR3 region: CASSDRGRRTDTQYF. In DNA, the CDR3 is TGTGCCAGCAGCGATAGAGGGAGGAGAACAGATACGCAGTATTTT.

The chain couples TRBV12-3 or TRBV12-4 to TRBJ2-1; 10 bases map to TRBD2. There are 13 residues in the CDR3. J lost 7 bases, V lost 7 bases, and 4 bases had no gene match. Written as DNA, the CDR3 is TGTGCCAGCACTAGGACTAGCGGAAATGAGCAGTTCTTC. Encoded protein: CASTRTSGNEQFF.

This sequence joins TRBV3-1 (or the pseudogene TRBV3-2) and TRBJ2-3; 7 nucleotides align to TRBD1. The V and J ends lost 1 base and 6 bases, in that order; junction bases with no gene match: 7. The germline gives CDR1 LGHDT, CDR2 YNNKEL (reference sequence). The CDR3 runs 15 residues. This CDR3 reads CASSQGLQGRDTQYF. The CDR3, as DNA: TGTGCCAGCAGCCAAGGGCTACAGGGGCGGGATACGCAGTATTTT.

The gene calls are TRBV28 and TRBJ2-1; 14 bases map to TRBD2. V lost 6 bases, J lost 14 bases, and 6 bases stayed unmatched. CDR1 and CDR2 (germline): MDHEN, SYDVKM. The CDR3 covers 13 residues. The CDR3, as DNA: TGTGCCAGCAGGGGGGGACTAGCGGGAGTTGAGTTCTTC. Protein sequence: CASRGGLAGVEFF.

Written as DNA, the CDR3 is TGTGCCTGGAGTCTCCCCGGTCGGGGGGGCTATGGCTACACCTTC. Encoded protein: CAWSLPGRGGYGYTF. This chain joins TRBV30 and TRBJ1-2; maybe TRBD1 (5 bases). Germline CDR1 and CDR2: GTSNPN and SVGIG (reference sequence). The ends were cut back, 2 bases at V and 4 bases at J, with 17 bases in the middle. The length of the CDR3 is 15 residues.

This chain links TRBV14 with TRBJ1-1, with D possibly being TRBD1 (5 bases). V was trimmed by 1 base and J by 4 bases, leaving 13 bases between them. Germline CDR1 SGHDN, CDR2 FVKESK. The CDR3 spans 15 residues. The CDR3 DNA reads TGTGCCAGCAGCCAAGGTGGAAAGGGGTCCACTGAAGCTTTCTTT. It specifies CASSQGGKGSTEAFF.

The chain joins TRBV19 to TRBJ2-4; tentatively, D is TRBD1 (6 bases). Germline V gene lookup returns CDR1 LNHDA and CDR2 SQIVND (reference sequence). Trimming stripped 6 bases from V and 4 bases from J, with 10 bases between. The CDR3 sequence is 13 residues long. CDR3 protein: CASRGAQKNIQYF. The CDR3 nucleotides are TGTGCCAGTAGGGGGGCGCAGAAAAACATTCAGTACTTC.

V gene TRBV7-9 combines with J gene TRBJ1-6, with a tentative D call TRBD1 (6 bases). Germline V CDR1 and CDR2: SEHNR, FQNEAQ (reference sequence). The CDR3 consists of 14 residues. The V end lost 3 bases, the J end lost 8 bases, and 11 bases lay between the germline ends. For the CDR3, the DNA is TGTGCCAGCAGCTTCGCAGGGGTAGATTCACCCCTCCACTTT. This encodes CASSFAGVDSPLHF.

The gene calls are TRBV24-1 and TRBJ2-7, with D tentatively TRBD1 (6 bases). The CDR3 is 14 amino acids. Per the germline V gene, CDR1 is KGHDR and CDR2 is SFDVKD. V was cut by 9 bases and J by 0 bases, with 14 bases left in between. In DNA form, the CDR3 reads TGTGCCACCCCAGAGGACAGAAGCTCCTACGAGCAGTACGTC. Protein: CATPEDRSSYEQYV.

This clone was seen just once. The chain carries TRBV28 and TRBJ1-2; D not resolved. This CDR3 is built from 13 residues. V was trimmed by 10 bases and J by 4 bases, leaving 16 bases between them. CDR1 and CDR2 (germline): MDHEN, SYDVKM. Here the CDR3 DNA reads TGTGCCATCCCCCTGGTTCGCGGCTATGGCTACACCTTC. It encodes CAIPLVRGYGYTF.

The CDR3 region is CASSVGEAPGELFF. CDR3 in DNA: TGTGCCAGCAGCGTAGGTGAGGCGCCCGGGGAGCTGTTTTTT. This chain joins TRBV9 and TRBJ2-2; D remains unclear. CDR1 and CDR2 (germline): SGDLS, YYNGEE. This CDR3 comprises 14 residues. V was clipped by 0 bases and J by 6 bases, with 9 bases between them.

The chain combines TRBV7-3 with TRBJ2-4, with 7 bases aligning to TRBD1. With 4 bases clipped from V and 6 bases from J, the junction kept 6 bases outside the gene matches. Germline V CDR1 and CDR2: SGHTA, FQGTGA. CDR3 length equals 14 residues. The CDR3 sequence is CASSSGAGGNIQYF. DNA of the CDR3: TGTGCCAGCAGCTCAGGGGCAGGGGGAAACATTCAGTACTTC.

The CDR3 bases are TGTGCCAGCAGTTACTCGAGTAGCGGGGTCTACAATGAGCAGTTCTTC. Protein sequence: CASSYSSSGVYNEQFF. The V call is TRBV6-5, the J call TRBJ2-1; 8 bases are a match to TRBD2. Germline CDR1 is MNHEY and CDR2 is SVGAGI. V was pared by 0 bases and J by 3 bases, with 4 bases of the junction left unmatched. This CDR3 has 16 amino acids.

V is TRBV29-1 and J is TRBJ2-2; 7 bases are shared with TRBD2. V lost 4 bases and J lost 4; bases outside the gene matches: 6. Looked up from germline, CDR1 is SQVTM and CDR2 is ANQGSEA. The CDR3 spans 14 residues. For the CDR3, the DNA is TGCAGCGTTGTAAGGGCGGGGGTCACCGGGGAGCTGTTTTTT. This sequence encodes CSVVRAGVTGELFF.

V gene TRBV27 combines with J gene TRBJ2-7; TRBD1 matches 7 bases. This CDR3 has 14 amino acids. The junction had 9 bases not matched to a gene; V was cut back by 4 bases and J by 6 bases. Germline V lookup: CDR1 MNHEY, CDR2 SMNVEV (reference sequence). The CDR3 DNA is TGTGCCAGCAGTTCGCGACAGGGTCGATCCGAGCAGTACGTC. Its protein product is CASSSRQGRSEQYV.

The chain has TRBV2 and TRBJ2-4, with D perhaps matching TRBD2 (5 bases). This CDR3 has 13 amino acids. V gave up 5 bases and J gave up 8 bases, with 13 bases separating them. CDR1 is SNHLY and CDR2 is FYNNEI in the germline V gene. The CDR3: CASSSGGGDIQYF. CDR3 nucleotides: TGTGCCAGCAGTTCAGGAGGTGGGGACATTCAGTACTTC.

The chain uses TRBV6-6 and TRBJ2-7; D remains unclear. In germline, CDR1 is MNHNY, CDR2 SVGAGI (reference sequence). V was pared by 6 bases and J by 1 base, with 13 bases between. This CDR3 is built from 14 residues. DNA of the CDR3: TGTGCCAGCAGCCGCACGAGCGTATCCTACGAGCAGTACTTC. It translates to CASSRTSVSYEQYF.

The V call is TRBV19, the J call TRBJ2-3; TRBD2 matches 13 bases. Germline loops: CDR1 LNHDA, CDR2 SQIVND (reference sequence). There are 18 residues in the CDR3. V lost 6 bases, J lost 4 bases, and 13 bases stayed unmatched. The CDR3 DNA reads TGTGCCAGTAGCCTGAGGACTAGCGGGAGCACCGGTGCAGATACGCAGTATTTT. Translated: CASSLRTSGSTGADTQYF.

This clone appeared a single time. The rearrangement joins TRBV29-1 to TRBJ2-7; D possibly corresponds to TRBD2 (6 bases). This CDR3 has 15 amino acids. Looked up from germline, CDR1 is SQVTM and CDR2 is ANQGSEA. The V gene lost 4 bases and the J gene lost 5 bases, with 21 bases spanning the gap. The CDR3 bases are TGCAGCGTTGGTGGGGCTCTAGCGCCGTCCAACGAGCAGTACGTC. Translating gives CSVGGALAPSNEQYV.

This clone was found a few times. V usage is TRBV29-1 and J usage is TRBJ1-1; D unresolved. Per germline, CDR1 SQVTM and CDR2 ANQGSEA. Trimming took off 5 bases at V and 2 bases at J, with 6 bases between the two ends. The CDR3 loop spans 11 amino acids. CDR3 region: CSVHVNTEAFF. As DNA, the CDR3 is TGCAGCGTTCATGTTAACACTGAAGCTTTCTTT.